Below, one T cell receptor beta chain is given with its context. The PCR used 60 Vbeta and 13 Jbeta primers. The repertoire was sequenced with immunoSEQ multiplex PCR; TCRdb's copy has only in-frame clones and lacks some. This repertoire shows approximately 220,000 clones, approximately 80% found once; its top ten account for 0.2% to 0.25%. Germline V gene sequence: CDR1 MGHRA, CDR2 YSYEKL. V lost 4 bases and J lost 3; bases outside the gene matches: 3. CDR3 length: 16 amino acids. This sample was included in a study of cytomegalovirus exposure and HLA in healthy donors. The clonotype comes from a girl aged 2-10 years in good health and CMV-seronegative. Sequencing was carried out using PBMCs. This chain links TRBV4-1 with TRBJ2-3; 14 nucleotides align to TRBD2. CDR3 in DNA: TGCGCCAGCAGCCTAGGACTAGCGGGAGGTACAGATACGCAGTATTTT. Its translation: CASSLGLAGGTDTQYF.